Shown below are 2 T cell receptor beta chains from a single sample sequenced in a study of shared clonotypes between healthy human individuals. Profiled with immunoSEQ multiplex PCR; TCRdb holds only in-frame clones, not every one. The profile shows some 1,100,000 clones, about 84% of them singletons. The sample consisted of memory CD4+ T cells from PBMCs. Noted subset: CD45RA-negative fraction. Every receptor here comes from a man between 18 and 29 years old in good health. Some clones in this sample may be carry-over from other donors' samples.

V gene TRBV28 combines with J gene TRBJ1-2; 7 nucleotides align to TRBD1. V was clipped by 7 bases and J by 4 bases; unmatched bases: 9. Germline lookup yields CDR1 MDHEN and CDR2 SYDVKM. The CDR3 has 14 amino acids. CDR3 amino acids: CASKTEGQVYGYTF. The CDR3 nucleotides read TGTGCCAGCAAAACTGAAGGACAGGTCTATGGCTACACCTTC.

This clone has a handful of counts. The sample carries other DNA sequences with the same CDR3. The chain is built from TRBV20-1 and TRBJ2-3, with D uncertain. V was clipped by 6 bases and J by 5 bases, with 9 bases between them. The CDR3 consists of 11 residues. The germline CDR1 and CDR2 sequences are DFQATT and SNEGSKA (reference sequence). The CDR3 DNA sequence: TGCAGTGCCCTTAGAGGAGATACGCAGTATTTT. Its translation: CSALRGDTQYF.